Following are 30 T cell receptor beta chains from one sample sequenced in a study of blood T cell repertoires in COVID-19 (dated by TCRdb to the early 2020s). Libraries were constructed by the immunoSEQ multiplex PCR assay. Entries here come from immuneACCESS through TCRdb and include only in-frame sequences with V and J called. Some clones fail to appear in such tables; in the studies checked, an unresolved V gene covers under half of the shortfall, and the cause of the remainder is unknown. The sample records about 130,000 clones, approximately 81% of which are singletons. Clones ranked in the top ten supply about 5.5% of the sample. Sequencing was performed on peripheral blood. Receptors originate from an elderly man with COVID-19, enrolled during active disease.

This chain uses TRBV6-2 or TRBV6-3 with TRBJ1-1; TRBD1 matches 8 bases. Germline CDR1 MNHEY, CDR2 SVGEGT. CDR3 length equals 15 residues. V was pared by 4 bases and J by 4 bases, with 8 bases of the junction left unmatched. In DNA form, the CDR3 reads TGTGCCAGCAGTTCCGCCCAGGGGGCTGGCACTGAAGCTTTCTTT. As protein: CASSSAQGAGTEAFF.

A single count supports this clone. The chain carries TRBV28 and TRBJ1-2; the match to TRBD1 covers 9 bases. Germline CDR1 and CDR2: MDHEN and SYDVKM. CDR3 size: 17 residues. V dropped 1 base and J dropped 4; count of bases not matched to a gene: 10. For the CDR3, the DNA is TGTGCCAGCAGTTTATATACAGGGGGCGCATTTGGCTATGGCTACACCTTC. Translated, it gives CASSLYTGGAFGYGYTF.

The chain couples TRBV12-3 or TRBV12-4 to TRBJ1-6; D perhaps matches TRBD1 (5 bases). The CDR3 spans 12 residues. Trimming stripped 7 bases from V and 7 bases from J, with 8 bases between. The CDR3 reads CASTRGNSPLHF. For the CDR3, the DNA is TGTGCCAGCACCCGGGGGAATTCACCCCTCCACTTT.

V and J are TRBV3-1 (or the pseudogene TRBV3-2) and TRBJ1-4; 10 bases are a match to TRBD1. J gave up 8 bases and V 4 bases, and 10 bases lay outside the gene matches. Per germline, CDR1 LGHDT and CDR2 YNNKEL (reference sequence). This CDR3 spans 16 amino acids. CDR3 in amino acids: CASSRTGGPPREKLFF. The CDR3 DNA reads TGTGCCAGCAGCCGGACAGGGGGTCCTCCTCGGGAAAAACTGTTTTTT.

The rearrangement joins TRBV19 to TRBJ2-3; 10 positions match TRBD2. CDR3 length: 16 amino acids. Germline values: CDR1 LNHDA, CDR2 SQIVND (reference sequence). V lost 3 bases, J lost 1 base, and 4 bases stayed unmatched. The DNA for the CDR3 is TGTGCCAGTAGTATTCTGGGGACTAGCGGCACAGATACGCAGTATTTT. Translation: CASSILGTSGTDTQYF.

The V gene is TRBV9, the J gene TRBJ2-1; 7 bases are a match to TRBD2. The germline CDR1 and CDR2 sequences are SGDLS and YYNGEE. The length of the CDR3 is 13 residues. The V and J ends lost 7 bases and 5 bases, in that order; junction bases with no gene match: 6. The CDR3 region is CASGPLADNEQFF. For the CDR3, the DNA is TGTGCCAGCGGTCCGCTAGCGGACAATGAGCAGTTCTTC.

This sequence joins TRBV10-3 and TRBJ2-2; D remains ambiguous. Germline V CDR1 and CDR2: ENHRY, SYGVKD. Trimming shortened V by 1 base and J by 0 bases, and 9 bases separated the two germline ends. The CDR3 consists of 16 residues. CDR3 bases: TGTGCCATCAGTGAGTGGGCCAAAGCGAACACCGGGGAGCTGTTTTTT. It translates to CAISEWAKANTGELFF.

The V gene is TRBV5-1, the J gene TRBJ1-1; D perhaps matches TRBD1 (6 bases). The CDR3 is made up of 13 amino acids. Germline V gene sequence: CDR1 SGHRS, CDR2 YFSETQ. Trimming cost V 4 bases and J 2 bases, with 9 bases left between them. The CDR3 DNA reads as TGCGCCAGCAGCATGGACAGTAACACTGAAGCTTTCTTT. Residues: CASSMDSNTEAFF.

The J gene is TRBJ1-6, the V gene TRBV19, with TRBD1 identical over 8 bases. Germline V gives CDR1 LNHDA, CDR2 SQIVND (reference sequence). The CDR3 length is 15 residues. V dropped 7 bases and J dropped 10; count of bases not matched to a gene: 12. CDR3 residues: CASTVGTGGDSPLHF. CDR3 coding DNA: TGTGCCAGTACCGTCGGGACAGGAGGCGACTCACCCCTCCACTTT.

This sequence joins TRBV28 and TRBJ2-1; 7 bases align to TRBD1. Germline assignment: CDR1 MDHEN and CDR2 SYDVKM. The V segment lost 4 bases and the J segment 5 bases; nucleotides outside the gene matches: 2. The CDR3 runs 13 residues. CDR3 loop: CASSSGQDNEQFF. For the CDR3, the DNA is TGTGCCAGCAGTTCCGGACAGGACAATGAGCAGTTCTTC.

In this sample, this clone turned up a few times. The genes are TRBV7-8 and TRBJ2-7; 8 bases line up with TRBD2. The CDR3 has 14 residues. Germline-derived CDR1 and CDR2 are SGHVS and FQNEAQ. With V trimmed by 4 bases and J by 0 bases, 2 bases remained unmatched. This CDR3 reads CASSYGGVSYEQYF. CDR3 nucleotide sequence: TGTGCCAGCAGCTACGGGGGGGTCTCCTACGAGCAGTACTTC.

The chain combines TRBV24-1 with TRBJ2-2, with TRBD1 as a possible D gene (6 bases). Trimming stripped 3 bases from V and 4 bases from J, with 17 bases between. The germline V gene has CDR1 KGHDR and CDR2 SFDVKD. The CDR3 loop spans 17 amino acids. The CDR3 reads CATSDPRGGISTGELFF. The CDR3 DNA reads as TGTGCCACCAGTGATCCTCGTGGGGGCATTAGCACCGGGGAGCTGTTTTTT.

The genes are TRBV28 and TRBJ2-1; 12 bases are shared with TRBD2. Germline V CDR1 and CDR2: MDHEN, SYDVKM. This CDR3 is built from 17 residues. With V trimmed by 5 bases and J by 3 bases, 8 bases remained unmatched. The CDR3 DNA is TGTGCCAGCAGTCCCCTTGGGACTAGCGGGCGCTACAATGAGCAGTTCTTC. It encodes CASSPLGTSGRYNEQFF.

The chain uses TRBV9 and TRBJ2-7, with TRBD2 identical over 7 bases. J gave up 3 bases and V 4 bases, and 10 bases lay outside the gene matches. This CDR3 has 15 residues. The V gene's germline CDR1 is SGDLS and CDR2 YYNGEE. The CDR3 nucleotides read TGTGCCAGCAGCCCCACTAGCGAGTTGCTCTACGAGCAGTACTTC. Amino acids: CASSPTSELLYEQYF.

This clone was picked up one time. The chain employs TRBV7-9 and TRBJ2-7, with TRBD2 as a possible D gene (6 bases). CDR1 is SEHNR, CDR2 FQNEAQ, per germline (reference sequence). The CDR3 is 13 residues long. With 4 bases removed from V and 5 bases from J, the gap between germline ends came to 12 bases. The CDR3 spells CASSYGSRDEQYF. Here the CDR3 DNA reads TGTGCCAGCAGCTACGGGAGCCGGGACGAGCAGTACTTC.

The rearrangement uses TRBV10-3 and TRBJ1-3; 8 bases are shared with TRBD1. The CDR3 contains 15 residues. In germline, CDR1 is ENHRY, CDR2 SYGVKD. V lost 5 bases to trimming and J lost 4 bases; unmatched junction nucleotides: 7. CDR3 region: CAISQTTGAGNTIYF. The CDR3 DNA is TGTGCCATCAGTCAAACGACAGGGGCAGGAAACACCATATATTTT.

The chain is built from TRBV5-6 and TRBJ1-2, with D unresolved. CDR3 length: 11 residues. V gave up 3 bases and J gave up 8 bases, with 8 bases separating them. Per germline, CDR1 SGHDT and CDR2 YYEEEE. CDR3 sequence reads: CASSSLLGYTF. CDR3 nucleotides: TGTGCCAGCAGCTCTTTGTTGGGCTACACCTTC.

The chain recombines TRBV19 with TRBJ2-5; no firm D call. CDR3 length equals 15 residues. Germline V CDR1 and CDR2: LNHDA, SQIVND (reference sequence). V was clipped by 4 bases and J by 3 bases, with 15 bases between them. CDR3 nucleotides: TGTGCCAGTAGTACCCGTAGTAGCCGTGAAGAGACCCAGTACTTC. The encoded protein is CASSTRSSREETQYF. The complete variable domain, with remaining parts taken from reference TRBV19 and TRBJ2-5, reads DGGITQSPKYLFRKEGQNVTLSCEQNLNHDAMYWYRQDPGQGLRLIYYSQIVNDFQKGDIAEGYSVSREKKESFPLTVTSAQKNPTAFYLCASSTRSSREETQYFGPGTRLLVL.

The chain employs TRBV15 and TRBJ1-2; D remains unclear. Germline values: CDR1 LNHNV, CDR2 YYDKDF (reference sequence). V lost 0 bases and J 7 bases, leaving 12 bases between the germline ends. There are 14 residues in the CDR3. CDR3 amino acids: CATSRDRTTGGYTF. The CDR3, as DNA: TGTGCCACCAGCAGAGATCGGACTACCGGTGGCTACACCTTC.

CDR3 protein: CSVEVDRYTEAFF. The CDR3 DNA reads as TGCAGCGTTGAAGTAGACAGATACACTGAAGCTTTCTTT. This chain links TRBV29-1 with TRBJ1-1; D is possibly TRBD1 (5 bases). V was trimmed by 1 base and J by 3 bases, leaving 9 bases between them. This CDR3 spans 13 amino acids. Germline V gene lookup returns CDR1 SQVTM and CDR2 ANQGSEA.

The V and J genes are TRBV10-3 and TRBJ2-5, with 10 nucleotides matching TRBD2. J lost 2 bases, V lost 8 bases, and 14 bases had no gene match. The CDR3 runs to 17 residues. Per germline, CDR1 ENHRY and CDR2 SYGVKD. CDR3 sequence (DNA): TGTGCCATCGGATCGGCTAGCGGGAGCTTAACTCAAGAGACCCAGTACTTC. Its protein product is CAIGSASGSLTQETQYF.

With respect to this clone: The sample holds other DNA sequences that translate to the same CDR3. This chain connects TRBV5-1 to TRBJ1-5; perhaps TRBD1 as D (5 bases). The germline CDR1 and CDR2 sequences are SGHRS and YFSETQ. Trimming removed 1 base from V and 4 bases from J, with 9 bases in between. This CDR3 comprises 14 residues. The CDR3: CASSLSGGNQPQHF. For the CDR3, the DNA is TGCGCCAGCAGCTTGTCCGGGGGAAATCAGCCCCAGCATTTT.

This chain connects TRBV5-1 to TRBJ1-1; the D is unclear. Per germline, CDR1 SGHRS and CDR2 YFSETQ. This CDR3 is built from 14 residues. Trimming took off 0 bases at V and 1 base at J, with 7 bases between the two ends. The CDR3 DNA is TGCGCCAGCAGCTTGGGCCCCGGGAACACTGAAGCTTTCTTT. This translates into CASSLGPGNTEAFF.

The rearrangement uses TRBV6-5 and TRBJ2-7, with D perhaps TRBD1 (6 bases). The CDR3 totals 14 residues. CDR1 is MNHEY and CDR2 is SVGAGI in the germline V gene. Trimming shortened V by 7 bases and J by 6 bases, and 19 bases separated the two germline ends. The CDR3 protein is CASNYHRERSEQYF. CDR3 in DNA: TGTGCCAGCAATTATCACAGGGAACGGAGCGAGCAGTACTTC.

This clone was seen a handful of times. The chain uses TRBV6-1 and TRBJ1-2; D may be TRBD1 (5 bases). Looked up from germline, CDR1 is MNHNS and CDR2 is SASEGT. Trimming removed 2 bases from V and 4 bases from J, with 14 bases in between. The CDR3 runs 15 residues. The CDR3 DNA is TGTGCCAGCAGTGAACCTGGGACCGGGGGCTATGGCTACACCTTC. It translates to CASSEPGTGGYGYTF.

The chain employs TRBV6-6 and TRBJ2-7; TRBD2 matches 8 bases. Trimming cost V 5 bases and J 2 bases; bases outside gene matches: 8. The CDR3 has 15 amino acids. CDR1 and CDR2 from the germline V gene are MNHNY and SVGAGI (reference sequence). Written as DNA, the CDR3 is TGTGCCAGCAGTACTACCGGGACTAGTCCCTACGAGCAGTACTTC. Its protein is CASSTTGTSPYEQYF.

The gene calls are TRBV5-5 and TRBJ2-7; 7 bases are a match to TRBD2. Germline CDR1 and CDR2: SGHKS and YYEKEE (reference sequence). The junction had 7 bases not matched to a gene; V was cut back by 0 bases and J by 7 bases. The CDR3 totals 14 residues. CDR3 in DNA: TGTGCCAGCAGCTTGGAGCGGGGACGTACAGAGCAGTACTTC. This encodes CASSLERGRTEQYF.

This chain uses TRBV24-1 with TRBJ2-3, with 7 nucleotides matching TRBD2. V dropped 5 bases and J dropped 1; count of bases not matched to a gene: 11. Per the germline V gene, CDR1 is KGHDR and CDR2 is SFDVKD. The CDR3 is made up of 17 amino acids. The CDR3 region is CATSASKGTTGTDTQYF. CDR3 DNA sequence: TGTGCCACCAGTGCATCCAAGGGGACTACCGGCACAGATACGCAGTATTTT.

V usage is TRBV30 and J usage is TRBJ2-7, with D tentatively TRBD2 (5 bases). This CDR3 has 13 amino acids. The germline V gene encodes CDR1 GTSNPN and CDR2 SVGIG (reference sequence). V was shortened by 6 bases and J by 0 bases, with 12 bases between the two germline ends. As DNA, the CDR3 is TGTGCCTGCCTAGAGCGGAGCTCCTACGAGCAGTACTTC. It encodes CACLERSSYEQYF.

The chain carries TRBV9 and TRBJ2-2; D remains unclear. The V gene's germline CDR1 is SGDLS and CDR2 YYNGEE. The length of the CDR3 is 13 residues. The V and J ends lost 0 bases and 5 bases respectively, with 5 bases between them. This CDR3 reads CASSVGGTGELFF. CDR3 coding DNA: TGTGCCAGCAGCGTAGGAGGAACCGGGGAGCTGTTTTTT.